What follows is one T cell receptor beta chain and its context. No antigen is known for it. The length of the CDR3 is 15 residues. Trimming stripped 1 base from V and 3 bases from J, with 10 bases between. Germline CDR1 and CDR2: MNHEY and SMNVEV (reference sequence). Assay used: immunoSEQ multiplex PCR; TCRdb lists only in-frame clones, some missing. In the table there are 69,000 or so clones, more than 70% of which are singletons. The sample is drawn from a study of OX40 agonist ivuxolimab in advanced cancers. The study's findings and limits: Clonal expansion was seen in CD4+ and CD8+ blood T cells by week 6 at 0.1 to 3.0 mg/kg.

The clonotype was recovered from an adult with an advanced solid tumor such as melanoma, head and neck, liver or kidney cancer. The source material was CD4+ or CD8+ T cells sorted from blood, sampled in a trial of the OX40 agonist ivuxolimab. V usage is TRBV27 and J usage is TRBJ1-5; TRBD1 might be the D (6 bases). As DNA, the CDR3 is TGTGCCAGCAGTTTATTGGGGGCGAACAATCAGCCCCAGCATTTT. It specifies CASSLLGANNQPQHF.